This T cell receptor beta chain was captured by sequencing in a study of Ad26.COV2.S vaccination and SARS-CoV-2 variants. Regarding the study as a whole: Reported findings describe substantial breadth in spike-specific CD8+ and CD4+ T cell responses following vaccination.

Of note for this clone: The antigen is unknown.

Sequencing used immunoSEQ multiplex PCR; TCRdb keeps in-frame clones, though not all of them. The profile shows some 460,000 clones, around 89% of them singletons. Regarding treatment: some 19 received Ad26.COV2.S at low or high dose, single or two shots; roughly 5 received placebo; per-sample allocation not given. Vaccine and placebo recipients were sampled on day 63 after the first injection. The CDR3 has 17 residues. The V and J genes are TRBV21-1 and TRBJ1-4. TRBV21-1 constitutes a pseudogene. This sequence was found in a person between 18 and 65 years old who received the Ad26.COV2.S COVID-19 vaccine or a placebo. The sample in question was peripheral blood, obtained in a trial of Ad26.COV2.S vaccine versus placebo. CDR3 coding DNA: TGTGCCAGCAGCAAAGCGGGATACACAAAAGGTCGGGAAAAACTGTTTTTT. This codes for CASSKAGYTKGREKLFF.